The source of this TCR beta chain is a study of blood T cell repertoires in COVID-19. The repertoire was sequenced with immunoSEQ multiplex PCR; TCRdb's copy has only in-frame clones and lacks some. Of some 220,000 clones in the sample, around 80% were seen once. The V segment lost 2 bases and the J segment 6 bases; nucleotides outside the gene matches: 3. The germline gives CDR1 KGHDR, CDR2 SFDVKD. The CDR3 is made up of 15 amino acids. Sequenced: peripheral blood. The chain links TRBV24-1 to TRBJ1-5; TRBD1 aligns across 10 bases. This sequence originates from a man over 45 with active or convalescent COVID-19. The CDR3: CATSDSGQGSQPQHF. The CDR3 coding sequence is TGTGCCACCAGTGATTCGGGACAGGGGAGTCAGCCCCAGCATTTT.